This T cell receptor beta chain stems from a study of T cell responses to AZD1222 COVID-19 vaccine. The assay was immunoSEQ multiplex PCR, and TCRdb's table has in-frame clones only and misses some. The sample yields some 99,000 clones, roughly 87% seen once. For this clone: No antigen is known for it.

Broader study findings: White British ancestry dominated among donors, who included more females, and clonal diversity was possibly underestimated. After the peak T cell response, and only then, were repertoires sampled. Nearly half of the spike-specific TCRs reportedly recognize variant regions that carry no mutations. Distributed over spike, vaccine-associated CD4 TCRs predominated at 160-218 and 743-854.

Germline CDR1 is SEHNR and CDR2 is FQNEAQ (reference sequence). The CDR3 is 11 residues long. V shed 4 bases and J shed 3 bases, with 4 bases lying between them. Sequencing was performed on peripheral blood, taken on day 0 of MenACWY control vaccination. The receptor was derived from an adult in good health. The chain employs TRBV7-9 and TRBJ2-7; D ambiguous. DNA of the CDR3: TGTGCCAGCAGCTCGAACTACGAGCAGTACTTC. Translated: CASSSNYEQYF. Full variable domain (missing parts from reference TRBV7-9 and TRBJ2-7): DTGVSQNPRHKITKRGQNVTFRCDPISEHNRLYWYRQTLGQGPEFLTYFQNEAQLEKSRLLSDRFSAERPKGSFSTLEIQRTEQGDSAMYLCASSSNYEQYFGPGTRLTVT.